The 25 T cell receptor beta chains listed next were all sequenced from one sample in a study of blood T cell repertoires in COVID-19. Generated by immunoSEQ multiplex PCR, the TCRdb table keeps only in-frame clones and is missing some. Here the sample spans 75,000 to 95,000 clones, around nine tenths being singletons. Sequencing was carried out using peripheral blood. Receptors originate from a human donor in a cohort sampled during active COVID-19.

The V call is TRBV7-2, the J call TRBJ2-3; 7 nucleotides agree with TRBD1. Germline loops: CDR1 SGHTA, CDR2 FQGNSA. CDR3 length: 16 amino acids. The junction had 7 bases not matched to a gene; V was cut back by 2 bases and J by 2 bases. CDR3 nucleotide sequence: TGTGCCAGCAGCTTACAATCTAGGGGGCCCACAGATACGCAGTATTTT. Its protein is CASSLQSRGPTDTQYF.

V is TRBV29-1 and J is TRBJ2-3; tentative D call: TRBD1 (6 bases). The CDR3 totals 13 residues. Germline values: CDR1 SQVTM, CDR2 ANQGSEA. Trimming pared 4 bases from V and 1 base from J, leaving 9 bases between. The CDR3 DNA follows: TGCAGCGTTGGTCAGGGGCGCACAGATACGCAGTATTTT. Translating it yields CSVGQGRTDTQYF.

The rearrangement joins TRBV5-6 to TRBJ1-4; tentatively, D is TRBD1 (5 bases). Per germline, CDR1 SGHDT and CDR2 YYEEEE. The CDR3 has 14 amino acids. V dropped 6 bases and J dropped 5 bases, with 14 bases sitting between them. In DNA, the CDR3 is TGTGCCAGCAACCTTAACGGGGGAAATGAAAAACTGTTTTTT. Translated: CASNLNGGNEKLFF.

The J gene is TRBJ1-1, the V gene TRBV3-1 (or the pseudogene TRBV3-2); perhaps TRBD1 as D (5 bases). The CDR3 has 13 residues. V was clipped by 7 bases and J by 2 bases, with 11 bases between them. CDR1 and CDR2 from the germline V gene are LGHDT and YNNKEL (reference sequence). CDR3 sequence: CASTWGGNTEAFF. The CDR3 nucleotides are TGTGCCAGCACCTGGGGCGGCAACACTGAAGCTTTCTTT.

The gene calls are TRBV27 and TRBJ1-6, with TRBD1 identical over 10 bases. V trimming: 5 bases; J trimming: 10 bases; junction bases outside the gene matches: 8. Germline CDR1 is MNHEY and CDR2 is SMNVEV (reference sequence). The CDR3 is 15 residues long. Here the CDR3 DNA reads TGTGCCAGCAGTAGCCTGGGACAGGGGATCTCACCCCTCCACTTT. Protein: CASSSLGQGISPLHF.

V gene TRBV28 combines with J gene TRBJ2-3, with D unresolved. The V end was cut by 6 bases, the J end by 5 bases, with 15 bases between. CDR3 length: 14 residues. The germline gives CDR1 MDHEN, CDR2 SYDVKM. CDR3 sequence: CASSSPPTLDTQYF. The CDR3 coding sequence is TGTGCCAGCAGCTCTCCTCCTACCTTAGATACGCAGTATTTT. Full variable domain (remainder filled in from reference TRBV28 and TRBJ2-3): DVKVTQSSRYLVKRTGEKVFLECVQDMDHENMFWYRQDPGLGLRLIYFSYDVKMKEKGDIPEGYSVSREKKERFSLILESASTNQTSMYLCASSSPPTLDTQYFGPGTRLTVL.

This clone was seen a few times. CDR3 nucleotide sequence: TGTGCCAGTAGTAATAAGGGGGCTTTTGAGACCCAGTACTTC. Protein product: CASSNKGAFETQYF. The chain uses TRBV19 and TRBJ2-5, with TRBD1 matching over 7 bases. V was clipped by 4 bases and J by 5 bases; unmatched bases: 7. Germline CDR1 is LNHDA and CDR2 is SQIVND (reference sequence). This CDR3 is built from 14 residues.

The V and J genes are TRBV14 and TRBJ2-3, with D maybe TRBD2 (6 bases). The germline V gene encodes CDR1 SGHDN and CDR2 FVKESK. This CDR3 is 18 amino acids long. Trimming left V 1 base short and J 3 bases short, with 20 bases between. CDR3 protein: CASSQGKGRGVPTDTQYF. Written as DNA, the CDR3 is TGTGCCAGCAGCCAAGGGAAAGGTCGCGGGGTGCCGACAGATACGCAGTATTTT.

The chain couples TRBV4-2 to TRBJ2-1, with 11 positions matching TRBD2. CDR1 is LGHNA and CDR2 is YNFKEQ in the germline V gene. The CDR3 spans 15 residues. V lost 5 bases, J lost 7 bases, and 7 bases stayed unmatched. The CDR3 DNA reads TGTGCCAGCAGCACCACTAGCGGGAGTAATAATGAGCAGTTCTTC. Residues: CASSTTSGSNNEQFF.

CDR3 in DNA: TGCGCCAGCAGCTTGGCTGGCCCGGGGGACACTGAAGCTTTCTTT. Translation gives CASSLAGPGDTEAFF. The chain joins TRBV5-1 to TRBJ1-1; weak D call: TRBD1 (5 bases). Between the trimmed V and J ends, which lost 0 bases and 3 bases, there was a span of 12 bases. The CDR3 is 15 residues long. Germline CDR1 SGHRS, CDR2 YFSETQ.

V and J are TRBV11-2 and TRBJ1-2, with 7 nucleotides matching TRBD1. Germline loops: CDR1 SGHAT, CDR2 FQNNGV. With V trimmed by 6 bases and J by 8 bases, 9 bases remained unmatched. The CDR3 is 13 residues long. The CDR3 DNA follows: TGTGCCAGCAGGCGTACAGGGGAGAACGGCTACACCTTC. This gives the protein CASRRTGENGYTF.

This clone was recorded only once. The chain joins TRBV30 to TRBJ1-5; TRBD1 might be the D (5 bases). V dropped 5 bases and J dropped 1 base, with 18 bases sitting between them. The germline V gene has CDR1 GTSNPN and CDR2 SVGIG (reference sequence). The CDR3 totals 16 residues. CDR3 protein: CAWGPRGHQSNQPQHF. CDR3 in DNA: TGTGCCTGGGGCCCAAGGGGCCATCAAAGCAATCAGCCCCAGCATTTT. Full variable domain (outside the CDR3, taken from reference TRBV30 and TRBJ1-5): SQTIHQWPATLVQPVGSPLSLECTVEGTSNPNLYWYRQAAGRGLQLLFYSVGIGQISSEVPQNLSASRPQDRQFILSSKKLLLSDSGFYLCAWGPRGHQSNQPQHFGDGTRLSIL.

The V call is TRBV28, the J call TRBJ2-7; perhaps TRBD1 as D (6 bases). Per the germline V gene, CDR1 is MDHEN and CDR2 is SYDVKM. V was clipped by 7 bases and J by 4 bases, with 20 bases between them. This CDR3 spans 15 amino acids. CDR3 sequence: CASTPGAGAWYEQYF. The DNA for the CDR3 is TGTGCCAGCACCCCCGGGGCAGGGGCTTGGTACGAGCAGTACTTC.

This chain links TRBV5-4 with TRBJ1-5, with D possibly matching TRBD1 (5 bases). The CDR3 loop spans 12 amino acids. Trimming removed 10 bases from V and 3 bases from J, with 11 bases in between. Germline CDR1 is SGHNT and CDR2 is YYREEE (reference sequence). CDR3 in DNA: TGTGCCTGGGCAGGGTACAATCAGCCCCAGCATTTT. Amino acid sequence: CAWAGYNQPQHF.

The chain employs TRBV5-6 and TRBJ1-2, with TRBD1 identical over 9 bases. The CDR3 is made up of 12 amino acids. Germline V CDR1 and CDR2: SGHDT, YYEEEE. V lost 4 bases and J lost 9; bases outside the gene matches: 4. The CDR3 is CASSPGQGSYTF. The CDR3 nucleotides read TGTGCCAGCAGCCCGGGACAGGGTAGCTACACCTTC. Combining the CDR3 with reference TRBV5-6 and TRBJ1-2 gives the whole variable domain DAGVTQSPTHLIKTRGQQVTLRCSPKSGHDTVSWYQQALGQGPQFIFQYYEEEERQRGNFPDRFSGHQFPNYSSELNVNALLLGDSALYLCASSPGQGSYTFGSGTRLTVV.

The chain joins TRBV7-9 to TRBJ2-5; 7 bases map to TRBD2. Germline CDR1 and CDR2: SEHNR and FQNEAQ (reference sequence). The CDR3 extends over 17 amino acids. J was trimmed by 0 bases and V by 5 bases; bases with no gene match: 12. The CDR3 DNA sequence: TGTGCCAGCAGCCGATGGTCGGGAGGACTGTACCAAGAGACCCAGTACTTC. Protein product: CASSRWSGGLYQETQYF.

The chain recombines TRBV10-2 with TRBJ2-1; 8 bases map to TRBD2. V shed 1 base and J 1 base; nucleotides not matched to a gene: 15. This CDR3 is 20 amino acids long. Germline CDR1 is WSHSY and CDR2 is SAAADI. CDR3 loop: CASSEWGRGAGGKSYNEQFF. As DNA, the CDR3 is TGCGCCAGCAGTGAGTGGGGAAGGGGCGCGGGGGGAAAGTCCTACAATGAGCAGTTCTTC.

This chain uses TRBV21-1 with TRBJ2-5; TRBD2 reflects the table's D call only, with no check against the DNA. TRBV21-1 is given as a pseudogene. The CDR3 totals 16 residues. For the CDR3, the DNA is TGTGCCAGCAGCAATTCTTCGACTAGCGGGAAGGAGACCCAGTACTTC. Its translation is CASSNSSTSGKETQYF.

CDR3 amino acids: CASSRDSSNTGELFF. CDR3 bases: TGCGCCAGCAGCCGGGACAGCTCGAACACCGGGGAGCTGTTTTTT. This chain uses TRBV5-1 with TRBJ2-2; the match to TRBD1 covers 7 bases. The CDR3 length is 15 residues. Germline-derived CDR1 and CDR2 are SGHRS and YFSETQ. The trim removed 4 bases at V and 0 bases at J, leaving 3 bases unmatched.

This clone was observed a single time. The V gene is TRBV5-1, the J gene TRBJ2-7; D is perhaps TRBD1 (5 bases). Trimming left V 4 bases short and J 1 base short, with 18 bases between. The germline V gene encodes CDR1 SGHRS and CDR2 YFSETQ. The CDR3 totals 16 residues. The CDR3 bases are TGCGCCAGCAGCCCGCGTCAGACAGTAAAATCCTACGAGCAGTACTTC. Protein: CASSPRQTVKSYEQYF. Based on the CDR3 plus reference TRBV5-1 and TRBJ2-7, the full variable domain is KAGVTQTPRYLIKTRGQQVTLSCSPISGHRSVSWYQQTPGQGLQFLFEYFSETQRNKGNFPGRFSGRQFSNSRSEMNVSTLELGDSALYLCASSPRQTVKSYEQYFGPGTRLTVT.

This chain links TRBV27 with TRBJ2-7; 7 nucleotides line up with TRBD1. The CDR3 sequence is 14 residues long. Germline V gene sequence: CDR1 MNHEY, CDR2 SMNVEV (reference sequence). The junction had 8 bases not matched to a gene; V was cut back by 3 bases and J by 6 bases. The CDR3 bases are TGTGCCAGCAGTTTTACAATACCAGGGGGCGAGCAGTACTTC. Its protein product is CASSFTIPGGEQYF.

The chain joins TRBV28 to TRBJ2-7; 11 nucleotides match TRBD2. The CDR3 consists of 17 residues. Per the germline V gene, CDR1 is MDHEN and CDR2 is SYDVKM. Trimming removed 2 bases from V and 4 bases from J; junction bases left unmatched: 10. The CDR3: CASSLEGSGRAGYEQYF. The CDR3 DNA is TGTGCCAGCAGTTTAGAAGGTAGCGGGAGGGCGGGGTACGAGCAGTACTTC.

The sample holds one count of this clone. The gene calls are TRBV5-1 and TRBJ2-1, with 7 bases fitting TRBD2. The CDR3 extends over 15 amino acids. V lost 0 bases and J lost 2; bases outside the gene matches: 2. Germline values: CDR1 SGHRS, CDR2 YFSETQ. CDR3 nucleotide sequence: TGCGCCAGCAGCTTGGGCCTAGCGGCCTACAATGAGCAGTTCTTC. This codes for CASSLGLAAYNEQFF.

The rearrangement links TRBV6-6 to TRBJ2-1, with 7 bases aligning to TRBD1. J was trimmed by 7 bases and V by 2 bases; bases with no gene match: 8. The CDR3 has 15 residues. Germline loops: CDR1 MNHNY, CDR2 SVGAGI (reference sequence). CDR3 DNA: TGTGCCAGCAGTTACCGGTCGACAGGGCGGAATGAGCAGTTCTTC. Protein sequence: CASSYRSTGRNEQFF.

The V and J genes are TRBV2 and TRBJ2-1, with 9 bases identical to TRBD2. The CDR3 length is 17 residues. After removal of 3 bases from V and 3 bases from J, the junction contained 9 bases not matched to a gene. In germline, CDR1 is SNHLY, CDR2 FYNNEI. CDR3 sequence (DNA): TGTGCCAGCAGTGAGTCCCTACTAGCGGGTAACTACAATGAGCAGTTCTTC. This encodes CASSESLLAGNYNEQFF.